One sample yielded the 20 T cell receptor beta chains listed below, sequenced in a study of OX40 agonist ivuxolimab in advanced cancers. Library preparation used the immunoSEQ multiplex PCR assay. What TCRdb holds here is the immuneACCESS table cut down to in-frame rearrangements. Part of the clones is not present; checked against another copy, under half of the missing clones reflect an unresolved V gene, and the others are unexplained. Present in this sample are around 60,000 clones, about 79% of which were seen just once. The ten largest clonotypes hold 2.4% of the sample. Here the sequenced sample was CD4+ or CD8+ T cells sorted from blood, taken in a trial of the OX40 agonist ivuxolimab. These receptor sequences come from an adult with an advanced solid tumor such as melanoma, head and neck, liver or kidney cancer.

The chain joins TRBV5-1 to TRBJ2-5; TRBD2 agrees at 15 bases. This CDR3 has 15 amino acids. V lost 4 bases to trimming and J lost 5 bases; unmatched junction nucleotides: 3. Germline V gene lookup returns CDR1 SGHRS and CDR2 YFSETQ. The CDR3 loop is CASSRTSGGAETQYF. The CDR3, as DNA: TGCGCCAGCAGCCGGACTAGCGGGGGGGCCGAGACCCAGTACTTC.

V and J are TRBV19 and TRBJ2-1; TRBD2 might be the D (5 bases). The length of the CDR3 is 13 residues. The germline gives CDR1 LNHDA, CDR2 SQIVND (reference sequence). Trimming took off 6 bases at V and 9 bases at J, with 15 bases between the two ends. The CDR3: CASRAASMSEQFF. CDR3 DNA: TGTGCCAGTAGGGCGGCTAGCATGAGTGAGCAGTTCTTC.

V is TRBV19 and J is TRBJ1-1, with a possible D match to TRBD1 (5 bases). Trimming cost V 5 bases and J 4 bases, with 17 bases left between them. The CDR3 runs 15 residues. Germline values: CDR1 LNHDA, CDR2 SQIVND (reference sequence). CDR3 DNA: TGTGCCAGTAGTTCCCGGGACCACGGGGGCACTGAAGCTTTCTTT. Protein sequence: CASSSRDHGGTEAFF.

The genes are TRBV6-6 and TRBJ1-5, with D hard to call. In germline, CDR1 is MNHNY, CDR2 SVGAGI (reference sequence). Trimming stripped 2 bases from V and 4 bases from J, with 9 bases between. The CDR3 contains 14 residues. CDR3 sequence: CASSYGTGNQPQHF. As DNA, the CDR3 is TGTGCCAGCAGTTACGGAACGGGTAATCAGCCCCAGCATTTT.

This sequence joins TRBV19 and TRBJ1-1; 9 nucleotides align to TRBD1. This CDR3 is built from 17 residues. The trim removed 2 bases at V and 1 base at J, leaving 8 bases unmatched. CDR1 is LNHDA, CDR2 SQIVND, per germline (reference sequence). CDR3 amino acids: CASSIKGQGLSNTEAFF. CDR3 nucleotide sequence: TGTGCCAGTAGTATAAAGGGACAGGGTCTGTCGAACACTGAAGCTTTCTTT.

The sample holds one count of this clone. The chain is built from TRBV27 and TRBJ2-6, with unresolved D. V was shortened by 3 bases and J by 1 base, with 1 base between the two germline ends. From germline, CDR1 is MNHEY and CDR2 SMNVEV (reference sequence). The CDR3 runs 13 residues. The CDR3 sequence: CASSFSGANVLTF. In DNA form, the CDR3 reads TGTGCCAGCAGTTTTTCTGGGGCCAACGTCCTGACTTTC.

The V gene is TRBV5-1, the J gene TRBJ1-4, with D perhaps matching TRBD1 (5 bases). Per the germline V gene, CDR1 is SGHRS and CDR2 is YFSETQ. V gave up 0 bases and J gave up 7 bases, with 13 bases separating them. This CDR3 has 15 amino acids. CDR3 sequence (DNA): TGCGCCAGCAGCTTGGAGGGGACCAGTGGTGAAAAACTGTTTTTT. This sequence encodes CASSLEGTSGEKLFF.

The chain uses TRBV2 and TRBJ1-2; 9 bases are shared with TRBD1. The CDR3 consists of 15 residues. The germline V gene encodes CDR1 SNHLY and CDR2 FYNNEI. The J segment lost 3 bases and the V segment lost 4 bases, leaving 6 bases of the junction unmatched. In DNA, the CDR3 is TGTGCCAGCAGTGCCCGGGACAGGGTTGACTATGGCTACACCTTC. It translates to CASSARDRVDYGYTF.

The chain carries TRBV6-5 and TRBJ2-7; D call uncertain. From germline, CDR1 is MNHEY and CDR2 SVGAGI. Trimming left V 6 bases short and J 8 bases short, with 17 bases between. CDR3 length: 13 amino acids. The CDR3 region has the DNA TGTGCCAGCAGACGCCCGGCAGGACCTCAGCAGTACTTC. Its protein product is CASRRPAGPQQYF.

The chain has TRBV20-1 and TRBJ1-2; no definite D call. In germline, CDR1 is DFQATT, CDR2 SNEGSKA (reference sequence). CDR3 size: 10 residues. Trimming took 6 bases from V and 7 from J, leaving 9 bases between them. The CDR3 nucleotides are TGCAGTGCCACCACTGGTGGCTACACCTTC. This codes for CSATTGGYTF.

The chain couples TRBV6-1 to TRBJ1-3; maybe TRBD1 (5 bases). Germline lookup yields CDR1 MNHNS and CDR2 SASEGT. The germline V and J ends were trimmed by 7 bases and 0 bases, with 13 bases remaining between them. The CDR3 sequence is 15 residues long. This CDR3 is CASKIDSLSGNTIYF. The CDR3 coding sequence is TGTGCCAGCAAAATCGACAGCCTCTCTGGAAACACCATATATTTT.

The rearrangement joins TRBV5-4 to TRBJ1-2; D gene unclear. With 3 bases removed from V and 4 bases from J, the gap between germline ends came to 7 bases. CDR3 length: 12 residues. Germline CDR1 reads SGHNT; CDR2 reads YYREEE (reference sequence). This CDR3 reads CASSSDIYGYTF. CDR3 in DNA: TGTGCCAGCAGCTCCGACATCTATGGCTACACCTTC.

V gene TRBV6-1 combines with J gene TRBJ1-5; TRBD1 might be the D (5 bases). CDR1 MNHNS and CDR2 SASEGT come from the germline V gene. The CDR3 consists of 15 residues. The ends were cut back, 3 bases at V and 7 bases at J, with 16 bases in the middle. The CDR3: CASSDGGGGPQPQHF. In DNA form, the CDR3 reads TGTGCCAGCAGTGACGGGGGGGGTGGTCCCCAGCCCCAGCATTTT.

DNA for the CDR3: TGTGCCAGCAGCTTAGGGGATGGAGAGCAGTTCTTC. Translated: CASSLGDGEQFF. This chain joins TRBV6-4 and TRBJ2-1, with D maybe TRBD1 (5 bases). The CDR3 loop spans 12 amino acids. Germline-derived CDR1 and CDR2 are MRHNA and SNTAGT. V gave up 6 bases and J gave up 10 bases, with 13 bases separating them.

This chain uses TRBV18 with TRBJ1-1; D is unclear. The V and J ends lost 6 bases and 2 bases respectively, with 16 bases between them. The CDR3 has 15 residues. Germline V lookup: CDR1 KGHSH, CDR2 LQKENI. CDR3 in DNA: TGTGCCAGCTCGCGGGGTTCAGCATTAAACACTGAAGCTTTCTTT. Translating gives CASSRGSALNTEAFF.

Remarks on this clone: Mismatch with germline at one junction end may stem from a read error. The chain employs TRBV4-1 and TRBJ2-7, with 13 bases aligning to TRBD2. This CDR3 comprises 17 residues. Germline V lookup: CDR1 MGHRA, CDR2 YSYEKL. The CDR3 sequence is CASSRLAGGLAGPGPHF. DNA of the CDR3: TGCGCCAGCAGCCGCCTTGCAGGGGGACTAGCGGGGCCAGGCCCTCACTTC.

The CDR3 nucleotides read TGTGCCAGCAGGCAGGGGAACTATGGCTACACCTTC. It codes for CASRQGNYGYTF. The chain employs TRBV6-5 and TRBJ1-2; TRBD1 is a possible D gene (6 bases). The CDR3 extends over 12 amino acids. Germline CDR1 reads MNHEY; CDR2 reads SVGAGI. The V and J ends lost 6 bases and 2 bases respectively, with 7 bases between them.

This clone was observed a handful of times. The rearrangement uses TRBV7-8 and TRBJ1-1; tentative D call: TRBD1 (6 bases). Germline V gene lookup returns CDR1 SGHVS and CDR2 FQNEAQ. This CDR3 has 14 residues. With 5 bases removed from V and 5 bases from J, the gap between germline ends came to 15 bases. CDR3 DNA sequence: TGTGCCAGCAGCAATTGGGGGCTTGGTACTGAAGCTTTCTTT. Its translation is CASSNWGLGTEAFF.

The chain recombines TRBV5-1 with TRBJ2-1; the D gene is possibly TRBD1 (6 bases). This CDR3 region has 15 residues. The germline gives CDR1 SGHRS, CDR2 YFSETQ. Trimming shortened V by 4 bases and J by 4 bases, and 15 bases separated the two germline ends. This CDR3 reads CASSKQGGRYNEQFF. In DNA, the CDR3 is TGCGCCAGCAGCAAACAGGGTGGTCGATACAATGAGCAGTTCTTC.

The chain carries TRBV9 and TRBJ1-4; D is undetermined. This CDR3 comprises 15 residues. V was clipped by 0 bases and J by 4 bases, with 10 bases between them. The V gene's germline CDR1 is SGDLS and CDR2 YYNGEE. The DNA of the CDR3 is TGTGCCAGCAGCGTAGAAGCAGGACTTAATGAAAAACTGTTTTTT. It is translated as CASSVEAGLNEKLFF.